The 24 T cell receptor beta chains below all came from one sample that was sequenced in a study of beta chain features in type 1 diabetes. The isolated RNA, all of it, was reverse transcribed, so expressed TCRB transcripts were what got sequenced. Assay: immunoSEQ multiplex PCR; the TCRdb copy retains only in-frame clones and omits some. This repertoire shows roughly 400,000 clones, more than 13% found once; its top ten account for about 0.019%. Sequencing used naive CD4+ T cells from blood. All receptors come from a woman between 18 and 29 years old in good health.

This clone was detected a few times. CDR3 loop: CSFYSSESGVEQFF. DNA for the CDR3: TGCAGCTTTTATTCCAGCGAGTCAGGGGTTGAGCAGTTCTTC. The V gene is TRBV29-1, the J gene TRBJ2-1, with a possible D match to TRBD1 (6 bases). Germline V CDR1 and CDR2: SQVTM, ANQGSEA. The CDR3 runs to 14 residues. Between the trimmed V and J ends, which lost 8 bases and 9 bases, there was a span of 23 bases.

V usage is TRBV4-1 and J usage is TRBJ2-1; weak D call: TRBD1 (5 bases). V gave up 7 bases and J gave up 8 bases, with 21 bases separating them. Germline V CDR1 and CDR2: MGHRA, YSYEKL. The CDR3 has 15 residues. The CDR3 DNA reads as TGCGCCAGCAAACCTCTGCAGGGCCTGAAGGATGAGCAGTTCTTC. Encoded protein: CASKPLQGLKDEQFF.

The chain combines TRBV7-9 with TRBJ1-1; TRBD1 aligns across 7 bases. CDR3 length: 15 residues. J was trimmed by 1 base and V by 2 bases; bases with no gene match: 4. The V gene's germline CDR1 is SEHNR and CDR2 FQNEAQ (reference sequence). Here the CDR3 reads CASSLPRTGNTEAFF. The DNA of the CDR3 is TGTGCCAGCAGCTTACCCCGGACAGGGAACACTGAAGCTTTCTTT.

The V and J genes are TRBV5-1 and TRBJ2-5; the D is unclear. In germline, CDR1 is SGHRS, CDR2 YFSETQ. CDR3 length equals 14 residues. Deletions cut 4 bases from V and 1 base from J, with 11 bases between. CDR3 amino acids: CASSTQRSQETQYF. CDR3 DNA sequence: TGCGCCAGCAGCACACAGAGAAGCCAAGAGACCCAGTACTTC.

This clone was recorded a few times. Written as DNA, the CDR3 is TGTGCCAGCAGCATCCGAAATGGACTAGCGGGAAGTACAGATACGCAGTATTTT. Encoded protein: CASSIRNGLAGSTDTQYF. The chain is built from TRBV7-9 and TRBJ2-3; 12 positions match TRBD2. J gave up 3 bases and V 5 bases, and 12 bases lay outside the gene matches. The germline V gene encodes CDR1 SEHNR and CDR2 FQNEAQ (reference sequence). This CDR3 spans 18 amino acids.

This clone was seen a few times. The CDR3 DNA reads TGCAGCGTTGAAGGACAGAGAGCCTACAATGAGCAGTTCTTC. Translated, it gives CSVEGQRAYNEQFF. This rearrangement joins TRBV29-1 to TRBJ2-1; tentatively, D is TRBD1 (5 bases). V lost 1 base and J 2 bases, leaving 9 bases between the germline ends. The CDR3 length is 14 residues. CDR1 and CDR2 from the germline V gene are SQVTM and ANQGSEA.

The chain uses TRBV30 and TRBJ1-4; 9 bases line up with TRBD1. This CDR3 is 13 amino acids long. CDR1 and CDR2 from the germline V gene are GTSNPN and SVGIG (reference sequence). The ends lost 7 bases at V and 6 bases at J; junction bases unmatched: 6. The CDR3 region has the DNA TGTGCCTCTTTACGGACAGGGGATGAAAAACTGTTTTTT. Protein sequence: CASLRTGDEKLFF.

This clone turned up a few times. The chain has TRBV18 and TRBJ1-1; tentatively, D is TRBD1 (6 bases). The length of the CDR3 is 14 residues. Germline values: CDR1 KGHSH, CDR2 LQKENI. V shed 4 bases and J shed 0 bases, with 9 bases lying between them. Here the CDR3 DNA reads TGTGCCAGCTCACAGGGACAAATGAACACTGAAGCTTTCTTT. This gives the protein CASSQGQMNTEAFF. Full variable domain (remainder filled in from reference TRBV18 and TRBJ1-1): NAGVMQNPRHLVRRRGQEARLRCSPMKGHSHVYWYRQLPEEGLKFMVYLQKENIIDESGMPKERFSAEFPKEGPSILRIQQVVRGDSAAYFCASSQGQMNTEAFFGQGTRLTVV.

The sample holds a few counts of this clone. The chain couples TRBV5-1 to TRBJ2-7; D is perhaps TRBD1 (5 bases). Germline V gene sequence: CDR1 SGHRS, CDR2 YFSETQ. Trimming took off 3 bases at V and 5 bases at J, with 9 bases between the two ends. The CDR3 has 12 amino acids. The CDR3 sequence: CASSSQGHEQYF. As DNA, the CDR3 is TGCGCCAGCAGCTCTCAGGGTCACGAGCAGTACTTC.

This rearrangement joins TRBV18 to TRBJ2-1; 7 bases are a match to TRBD1. The CDR3 is 17 residues long. The junction had 12 bases not matched to a gene; V was cut back by 3 bases and J by 4 bases. CDR1 and CDR2 (germline): KGHSH, LQKENI. The DNA of the CDR3 is TGTGCCAGCTCACCGAGGACAGGTCCGGATTGGTACAATGAGCAGTTCTTC. Protein sequence: CASSPRTGPDWYNEQFF.

This clone was counted a few times. This chain connects TRBV14 to TRBJ2-7, with TRBD1 matching over 10 bases. CDR1 is SGHDN, CDR2 FVKESK, per germline. V was clipped by 5 bases and J by 8 bases; unmatched bases: 12. The CDR3 runs 15 residues. The CDR3 loop is CASSTIFDRGRQQYF. The CDR3, as DNA: TGTGCCAGCAGCACGATTTTTGACAGGGGGCGTCAGCAGTACTTC.

On this clone itself: Other DNA variants within this sample encode the same CDR3. The chain has TRBV7-9 and TRBJ2-7; no clear D. The length of the CDR3 is 12 residues. CDR1 is SEHNR, CDR2 FQNEAQ, per germline (reference sequence). Trimming removed 3 bases at V and 0 bases at J, with 3 bases between. The CDR3 spells CASSFSSYEQYF. For the CDR3, the DNA is TGTGCCAGCAGCTTTAGCTCCTACGAGCAGTACTTC. Using reference TRBV7-9 and TRBJ2-7 for the parts outside the CDR3, the full variable domain is DTGVSQNPRHKITKRGQNVTFRCDPISEHNRLYWYRQTLGQGPEFLTYFQNEAQLEKSRLLSDRFSAERPKGSFSTLEIQRTEQGDSAMYLCASSFSSYEQYFGPGTRLTVT.

This clone was seen once. The J gene is TRBJ1-2, the V gene TRBV9; 11 nucleotides align to TRBD1. The CDR3 covers 18 residues. V trimming: 0 bases; J trimming: 1 base; junction bases outside the gene matches: 8. CDR1 and CDR2 (germline): SGDLS, YYNGEE. CDR3 in amino acids: CASSVERDRGSLNYGYTF. CDR3 DNA: TGTGCCAGCAGCGTAGAGAGGGACAGGGGGTCCCTTAACTATGGCTACACCTTC.

In its sample, this clone was seen a few times. J is TRBJ1-1 and V is TRBV4-2; D not certain. The V end lost 0 bases, the J end lost 4 bases, and 15 bases lay between the germline ends. Germline V lookup: CDR1 LGHNA, CDR2 YNFKEQ. The CDR3 consists of 16 residues. CDR3 in amino acids: CASSQERGQRRTEAFF. CDR3 bases: TGTGCCAGCAGCCAAGAAAGAGGGCAGCGACGCACTGAAGCTTTCTTT.

The chain has TRBV7-9 and TRBJ2-5; 13 nucleotides align to TRBD2. The CDR3 is made up of 17 amino acids. The germline V gene has CDR1 SEHNR and CDR2 FQNEAQ (reference sequence). The ends lost 2 bases at V and 5 bases at J; junction bases unmatched: 8. The CDR3 region has the DNA TGTGCCAGCAGCTTACGAGGACTAGCGGGAGTTCGTGAGACCCAGTACTTC. Amino acids: CASSLRGLAGVRETQYF.

This clone came up a few times. The rearrangement joins TRBV29-1 to TRBJ1-2; 8 nucleotides line up with TRBD1. The CDR3 consists of 13 residues. The germline CDR1 and CDR2 sequences are SQVTM and ANQGSEA. V lost 7 bases to trimming and J lost 1 base; unmatched junction nucleotides: 5. The CDR3 sequence is CSAADRGNYGYTF. In DNA form, the CDR3 reads TGCAGCGCCGCTGACAGGGGTAACTATGGCTACACCTTC.

This clone turned up a few times. This chain links TRBV29-1 with TRBJ1-2; TRBD1 agrees at 8 bases. This CDR3 comprises 14 residues. The V gene end was trimmed by 5 bases and the J gene end by 2 bases; junction bases not matched to a gene: 7. Per the germline V gene, CDR1 is SQVTM and CDR2 is ANQGSEA. CDR3 DNA sequence: TGCAGCGTTATGACAGGGGTTGAGAACTATGGCTACACCTTC. Translated, it gives CSVMTGVENYGYTF.

The CDR3, as DNA: TGTGCCACCAGCAGAGATTTTGCACAGTCCCTCTACGAGCAGTACTTC. The encoded protein is CATSRDFAQSLYEQYF. J is TRBJ2-7 and V is TRBV15; no clear D gene. V was cut by 0 bases and J by 3 bases, with 15 bases left in between. CDR3 length: 16 amino acids. The germline gives CDR1 LNHNV, CDR2 YYDKDF (reference sequence).

The V and J genes are TRBV7-2 and TRBJ2-3; the match to TRBD2 covers 12 bases. This CDR3 spans 15 amino acids. Germline assignment: CDR1 SGHTA and CDR2 FQGNSA. V lost 6 bases, J lost 4 bases, and 5 bases stayed unmatched. CDR3 coding DNA: TGTGCCAGCAGTATGACTAGCGGGAGACCAGATACGCAGTATTTT. It translates to CASSMTSGRPDTQYF.

This clone turned up a few times. The chain carries TRBV11-1 and TRBJ2-3; TRBD1 matches 9 bases. Losses at the gene ends were 5 bases for V and 6 bases for J; bases not matched to a gene: 3. CDR3 length: 13 residues. From germline, CDR1 is SGHAT and CDR2 FQDESV (reference sequence). The CDR3 is CASSRTGVDTQYF. CDR3 coding DNA: TGTGCCAGCAGCCGGACAGGGGTGGATACGCAGTATTTT.

The V and J genes are TRBV4-2 and TRBJ2-7, with TRBD1 identical over 7 bases. Trimming cost V 4 bases and J 2 bases; bases outside gene matches: 5. Germline V gene sequence: CDR1 LGHNA, CDR2 YNFKEQ. This CDR3 region has 14 residues. The CDR3 reads CASSLEQGTYEQYF. CDR3 DNA: TGTGCCAGCAGCCTCGAACAGGGGACCTACGAGCAGTACTTC.

This clone was seen a few times. J is TRBJ1-4 and V is TRBV4-1, with 12 bases matching TRBD1. This CDR3 has 17 amino acids. Trimming at V came to 4 bases and at J to 1 base, leaving 4 bases not matched to a gene. Germline CDR1 and CDR2: MGHRA and YSYEKL. CDR3 bases: TGCGCCAGCAGCCCGGGGACAGGGGGCAGAACTAATGAAAAACTGTTTTTT. Residues: CASSPGTGGRTNEKLFF.

This sequence joins TRBV6-5 and TRBJ2-5, with TRBD2 as a possible D gene (5 bases). The V end lost 8 bases, the J end lost 5 bases, and 12 bases lay between the germline ends. Germline values: CDR1 MNHEY, CDR2 SVGAGI. The CDR3 is 12 residues long. DNA of the CDR3: TGTGCCAGCTCTAGCCCGGCCGAGACCCAGTACTTC. Translating it yields CASSSPAETQYF.

This clone was counted between two and nine times. The chain has TRBV15 and TRBJ2-7; possibly TRBD1 for D (6 bases). Deletions cut 5 bases from V and 2 bases from J, with 19 bases between. This CDR3 spans 16 amino acids. Germline V gives CDR1 LNHNV, CDR2 YYDKDF (reference sequence). The CDR3 sequence is CATSGQNDRRTYEQYF. The CDR3 DNA follows: TGTGCCACCAGCGGACAGAATGACAGAAGGACCTACGAGCAGTACTTC.